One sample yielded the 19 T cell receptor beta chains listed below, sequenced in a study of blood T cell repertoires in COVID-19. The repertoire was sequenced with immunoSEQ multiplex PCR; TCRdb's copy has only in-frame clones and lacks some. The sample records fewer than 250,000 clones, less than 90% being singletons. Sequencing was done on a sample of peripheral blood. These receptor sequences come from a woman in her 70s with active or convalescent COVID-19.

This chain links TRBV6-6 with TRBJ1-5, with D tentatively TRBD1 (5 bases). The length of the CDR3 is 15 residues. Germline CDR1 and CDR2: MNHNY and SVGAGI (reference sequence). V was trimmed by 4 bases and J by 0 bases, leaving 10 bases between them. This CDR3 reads CASSLDSYSNQPQHF. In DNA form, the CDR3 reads TGTGCCAGCAGTTTAGACAGCTATAGCAATCAGCCCCAGCATTTT.

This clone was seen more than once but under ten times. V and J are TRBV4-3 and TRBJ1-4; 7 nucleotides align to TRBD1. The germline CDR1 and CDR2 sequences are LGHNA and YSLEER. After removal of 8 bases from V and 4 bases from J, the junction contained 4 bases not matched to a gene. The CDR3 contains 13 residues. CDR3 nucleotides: TGCGCCAGCGGGACAGCCCTTAATGAAAAACTGTTTTTT. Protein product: CASGTALNEKLFF.

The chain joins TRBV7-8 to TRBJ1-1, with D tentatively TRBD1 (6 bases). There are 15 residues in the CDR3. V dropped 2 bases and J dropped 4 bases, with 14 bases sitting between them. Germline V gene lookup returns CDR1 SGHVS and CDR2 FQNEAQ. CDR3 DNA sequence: TGTGCCAGCAGCTTACGCAGGGGAAAGGGCACTGAAGCTTTCTTT. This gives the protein CASSLRRGKGTEAFF.

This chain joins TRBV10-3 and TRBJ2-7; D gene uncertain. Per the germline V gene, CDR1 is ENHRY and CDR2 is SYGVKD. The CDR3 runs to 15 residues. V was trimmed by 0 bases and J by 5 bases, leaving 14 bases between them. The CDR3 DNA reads TGTGCCATCAGTGAGTCGGCTCGCAGGCTGGACGAGCAGTACTTC. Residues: CAISESARRLDEQYF.

CDR3 nucleotide sequence: TGTGCCAGCAGTGAATTAGGGGATTGGGAACACAATGAGCAGTTCTTC. Its protein product is CASSELGDWEHNEQFF. The chain employs TRBV28 and TRBJ2-1; D is perhaps TRBD1 (5 bases). The V and J ends lost 5 bases and 5 bases respectively, with 19 bases between them. Per germline, CDR1 MDHEN and CDR2 SYDVKM. This CDR3 comprises 16 residues.

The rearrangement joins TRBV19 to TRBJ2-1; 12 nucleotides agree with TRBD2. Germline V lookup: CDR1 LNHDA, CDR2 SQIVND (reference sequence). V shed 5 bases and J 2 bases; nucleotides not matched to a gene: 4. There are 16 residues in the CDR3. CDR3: CASSEASGRAYNEQFF. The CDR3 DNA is TGTGCCAGTAGTGAGGCTAGCGGGAGGGCCTACAATGAGCAGTTCTTC.

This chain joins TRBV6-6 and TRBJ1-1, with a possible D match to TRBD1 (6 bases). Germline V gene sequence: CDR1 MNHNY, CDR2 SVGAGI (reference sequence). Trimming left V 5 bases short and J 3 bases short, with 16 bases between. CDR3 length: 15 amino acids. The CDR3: CASSKPQGMDTEAFF. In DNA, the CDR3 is TGTGCCAGCAGTAAACCCCAGGGGATGGACACTGAAGCTTTCTTT.

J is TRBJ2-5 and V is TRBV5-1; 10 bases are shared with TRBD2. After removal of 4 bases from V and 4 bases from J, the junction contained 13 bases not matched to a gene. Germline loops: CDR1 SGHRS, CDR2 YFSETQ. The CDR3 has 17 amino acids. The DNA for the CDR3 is TGCGCCAGCAGCAGACTGAGCGGGGGGGCCTTAGGAGAGACCCAGTACTTC. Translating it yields CASSRLSGGALGETQYF.

The CDR3 DNA reads as TGCGCCAGCAGCTTCACTAGCGGGTCCTCCTACGAGCAGTACTTC. Translated: CASSFTSGSSYEQYF. The chain joins TRBV5-1 to TRBJ2-7, with 9 bases fitting TRBD2. Germline V gene data show CDR1 as SGHRS and CDR2 as YFSETQ. V shed 2 bases and J 0 bases; nucleotides not matched to a gene: 3. This CDR3 is 15 amino acids long.

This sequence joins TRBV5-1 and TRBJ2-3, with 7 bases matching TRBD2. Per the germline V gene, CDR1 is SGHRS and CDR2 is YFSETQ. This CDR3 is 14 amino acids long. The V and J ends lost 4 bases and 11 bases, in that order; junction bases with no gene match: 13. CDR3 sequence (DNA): TGCGCCAGCAGCCCCGGGATCGAGGGAGGGGTGCAGTATTTT. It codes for CASSPGIEGGVQYF.

The CDR3 loop reads CASSLFRNEKLFF. For the CDR3, the DNA is TGTGCCAGCAGCTTATTCAGGAATGAAAAACTGTTTTTT. The chain uses TRBV7-2 and TRBJ1-4; D remains unclear. Deletions cut 2 bases from V and 5 bases from J, with 6 bases between. The CDR3 totals 13 residues. The germline V gene encodes CDR1 SGHTA and CDR2 FQGNSA.

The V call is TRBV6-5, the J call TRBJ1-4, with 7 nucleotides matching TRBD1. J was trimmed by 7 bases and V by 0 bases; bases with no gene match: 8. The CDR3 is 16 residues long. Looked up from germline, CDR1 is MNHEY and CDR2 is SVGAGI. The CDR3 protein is CASSYSATGSIEKLFF. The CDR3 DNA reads TGTGCCAGCAGTTACTCCGCGACAGGGAGCATTGAAAAACTGTTTTTT.

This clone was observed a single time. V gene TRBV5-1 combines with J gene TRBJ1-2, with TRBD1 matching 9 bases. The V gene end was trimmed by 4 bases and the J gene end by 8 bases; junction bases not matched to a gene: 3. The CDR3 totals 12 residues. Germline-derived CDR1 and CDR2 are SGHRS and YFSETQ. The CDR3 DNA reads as TGCGCCAGCAGCCTACAGGGGGCCGGCTACACCTTC. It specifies CASSLQGAGYTF.

The CDR3 DNA sequence: TGTGCCAGCAGTAGTACAGGGGGCCATCAGCCCCAGCATTTT. Residues: CASSSTGGHQPQHF. The J gene is TRBJ1-5, the V gene TRBV27, with 9 positions matching TRBD1. Germline V lookup: CDR1 MNHEY, CDR2 SMNVEV (reference sequence). V shed 5 bases and J 5 bases; nucleotides not matched to a gene: 4. The CDR3 has 14 amino acids.

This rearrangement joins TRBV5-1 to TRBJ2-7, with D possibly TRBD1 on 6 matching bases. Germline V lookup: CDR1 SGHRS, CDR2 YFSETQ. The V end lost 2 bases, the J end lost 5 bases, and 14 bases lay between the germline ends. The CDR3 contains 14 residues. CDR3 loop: CASSFTTGSHEQYF. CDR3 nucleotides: TGCGCCAGCAGCTTCACCACAGGGTCCCACGAGCAGTACTTC.

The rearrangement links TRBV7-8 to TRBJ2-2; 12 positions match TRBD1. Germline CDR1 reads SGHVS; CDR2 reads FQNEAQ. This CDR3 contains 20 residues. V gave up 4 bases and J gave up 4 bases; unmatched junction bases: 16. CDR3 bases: TGTGCCAGCAGCTCCTACCGGGACAGGGGGCCAAGGGGAATCACCGGGGAGCTGTTTTTT. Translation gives CASSSYRDRGPRGITGELFF. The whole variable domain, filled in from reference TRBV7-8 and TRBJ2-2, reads GAGVSQSPRYKVAKRGQDVALRCDPISGHVSLFWYQQALGQGPEFLTYFQNEAQLDKSGLPSDRFFAERPEGSVSTLKIQRTQQEDSAVYLCASSSYRDRGPRGITGELFFGEGSRLTVL.

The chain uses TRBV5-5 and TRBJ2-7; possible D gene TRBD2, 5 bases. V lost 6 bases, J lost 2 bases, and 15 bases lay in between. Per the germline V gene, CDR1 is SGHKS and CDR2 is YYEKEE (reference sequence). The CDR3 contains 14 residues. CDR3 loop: CASNVQRNPYEQYF. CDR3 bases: TGTGCCAGCAACGTCCAGCGGAACCCCTACGAGCAGTACTTC.

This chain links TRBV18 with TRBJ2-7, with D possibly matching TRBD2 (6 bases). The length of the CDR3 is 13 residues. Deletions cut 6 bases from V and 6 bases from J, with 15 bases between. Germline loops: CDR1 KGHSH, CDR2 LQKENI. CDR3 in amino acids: CASSRPAGGEQYF. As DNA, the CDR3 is TGTGCCAGCTCGCGCCCCGCCGGGGGCGAGCAGTACTTC.

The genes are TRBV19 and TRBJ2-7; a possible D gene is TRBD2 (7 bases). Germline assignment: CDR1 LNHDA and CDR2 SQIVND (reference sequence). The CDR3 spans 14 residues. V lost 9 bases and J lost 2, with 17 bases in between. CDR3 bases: TGTGCCAGCAGCAATGGGAGGGGGGCCTACGAGCAGTACTTC. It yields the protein CASSNGRGAYEQYF. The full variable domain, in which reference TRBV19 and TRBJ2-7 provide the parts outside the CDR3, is DGGITQSPKYLFRKEGQNVTLSCEQNLNHDAMYWYRQDPGQGLRLIYYSQIVNDFQKGDIAEGYSVSREKKESFPLTVTSAQKNPTAFYLCASSNGRGAYEQYFGPGTRLTVT.